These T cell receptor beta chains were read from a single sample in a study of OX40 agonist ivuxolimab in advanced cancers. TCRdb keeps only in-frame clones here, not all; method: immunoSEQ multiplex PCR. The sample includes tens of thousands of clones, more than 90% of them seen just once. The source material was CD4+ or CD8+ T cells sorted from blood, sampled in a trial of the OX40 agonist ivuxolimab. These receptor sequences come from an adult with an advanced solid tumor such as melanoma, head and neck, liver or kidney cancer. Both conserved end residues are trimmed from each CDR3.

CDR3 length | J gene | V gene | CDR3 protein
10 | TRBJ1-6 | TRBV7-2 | ASSSLQGPLH
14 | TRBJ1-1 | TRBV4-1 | ASSQRGTRGNTEAF
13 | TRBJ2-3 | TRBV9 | ASSPAGLNTDTQY
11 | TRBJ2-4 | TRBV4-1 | ASSQEWRNIQY
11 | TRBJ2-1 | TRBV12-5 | ASGTPRTGGQF
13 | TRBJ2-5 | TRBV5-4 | ASSFRLAGRETQY
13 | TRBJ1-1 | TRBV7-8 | ASRPYSGAFTEAF
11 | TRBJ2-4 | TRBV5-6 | ASSLLEPNIQY
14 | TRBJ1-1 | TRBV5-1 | ASSSPPGQGVSEAF
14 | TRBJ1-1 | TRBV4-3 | ASSHYQGSLNTEAF
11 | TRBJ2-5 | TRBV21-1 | ARSPTGRETQY
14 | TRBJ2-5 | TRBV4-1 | ASSQAGALSGETQY
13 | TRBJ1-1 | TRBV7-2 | ASSLGSGGVTEAF
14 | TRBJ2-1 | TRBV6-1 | ASSEGRDRGGKGQF
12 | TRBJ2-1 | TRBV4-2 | ASSQGTSFDEQF
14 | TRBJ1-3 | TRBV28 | ASRQGPTNSGNTIY
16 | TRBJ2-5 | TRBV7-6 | ASSLTSGTSGIQETQY
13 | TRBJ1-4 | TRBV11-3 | ASSRTSATNEKLF
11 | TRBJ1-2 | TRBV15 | ATSRGWNYGYT
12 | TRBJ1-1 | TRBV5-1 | ASRSQGAGTEAF